Each of the 27 T cell receptor beta chains below was sequenced from the same sample in a study of blood T cell repertoires in COVID-19. Clones were read by immunoSEQ multiplex PCR, and TCRdb kept only the in-frame ones, dropping some. Of about 370,000 clones in the sample, approximately 88% were seen once. Sample: peripheral blood. The receptors originated from a woman under 40 with COVID-19, enrolled during active disease.

The count of this clone is one. This chain uses TRBV30 with TRBJ2-2; TRBD2 might be the D (6 bases). The CDR3 totals 14 residues. V lost 2 bases to trimming and J lost 2 bases, with 9 bases between them. Germline V gives CDR1 GTSNPN, CDR2 SVGIG (reference sequence). CDR3 amino acids: CAWSSGRNTGELFF. Here the CDR3 DNA reads TGTGCCTGGAGTTCCGGGAGAAACACCGGGGAGCTGTTTTTT.

The J gene is TRBJ1-4, the V gene TRBV5-1; D possibly corresponds to TRBD1 (5 bases). The length of the CDR3 is 14 residues. V lost 4 bases, J lost 8 bases, and 15 bases lay in between. The germline V gene has CDR1 SGHRS and CDR2 YFSETQ. The CDR3: CASSGDGGEEKLFF. The CDR3 nucleotides read TGCGCCAGCAGCGGGGACGGGGGGGAAGAAAAACTGTTTTTT.

The chain carries TRBV19 and TRBJ2-1; 8 bases are shared with TRBD1. Per germline, CDR1 LNHDA and CDR2 SQIVND (reference sequence). CDR3 length equals 12 residues. The V and J ends lost 8 bases and 6 bases, in that order; junction bases with no gene match: 3. The CDR3 reads CASGQGSNEQFF. The CDR3 DNA reads as TGTGCCAGTGGACAGGGTAGCAATGAGCAGTTCTTC.

This clone was seen ten or more times. The V and J genes are TRBV29-1 and TRBJ1-2; D call uncertain. V was clipped by 3 bases and J by 4 bases, with 6 bases between them. The CDR3 totals 11 residues. In germline, CDR1 is SQVTM, CDR2 ANQGSEA. CDR3 nucleotides: TGCAGCGTTGACGAGCCCTATGGCTACACCTTC. Its translation is CSVDEPYGYTF.

This chain connects TRBV7-2 to TRBJ2-7, with 13 bases lining up with TRBD2. CDR1 is SGHTA, CDR2 FQGNSA, per germline. The CDR3 has 16 residues. J gave up 7 bases and V 0 bases, and 6 bases lay outside the gene matches. The CDR3 DNA follows: TGTGCCAGCAGCTTAGCAGGGACTAGCGGGGTTCGAGAGCAGTACTTC. Encoded protein: CASSLAGTSGVREQYF.

The genes are TRBV13 and TRBJ2-1; D is uncertain. Germline V gene sequence: CDR1 PRHDT, CDR2 FYEKMQ (reference sequence). Trimming removed 0 bases at V and 9 bases at J, with 9 bases between. The CDR3 is 13 residues long. Written as DNA, the CDR3 is TGTGCCAGCAGCTTAGGCGGTGGCGGTGAGCAGTTCTTC. Translated, it gives CASSLGGGGEQFF.

The table lists this clone with a few counts. The chain joins TRBV4-1 to TRBJ1-3, with unresolved D. Per germline, CDR1 MGHRA and CDR2 YSYEKL. CDR3 length equals 13 residues. V lost 1 base to trimming and J lost 4 bases, with 5 bases between them. The CDR3 region has the DNA TGCGCCAGCAGCCAAGGCGCAGGAAACACCATATATTTT. Its translation: CASSQGAGNTIYF.

This clone showed up just once. The chain employs TRBV27 and TRBJ2-3, with 8 bases lining up with TRBD1. Unmatched junction bases numbered 7, after V lost 7 bases and J lost 4 bases. Germline V gene sequence: CDR1 MNHEY, CDR2 SMNVEV (reference sequence). This CDR3 region has 14 residues. As DNA, the CDR3 is TGTGCCAGCACCTATCGACAGGGGTCAGATACGCAGTATTTT. It translates to CASTYRQGSDTQYF.

The chain has TRBV19 and TRBJ1-1; 7 nucleotides line up with TRBD1. The CDR3 contains 14 residues. The ends lost 5 bases at V and 5 bases at J; junction bases unmatched: 8. Germline CDR1 LNHDA, CDR2 SQIVND (reference sequence). CDR3 sequence: CASSQGGRETEAFF. The CDR3 nucleotides read TGTGCCAGTAGTCAGGGGGGCAGGGAGACTGAAGCTTTCTTT.

This clone was picked up one time. V and J are TRBV29-1 and TRBJ1-2, with D possibly matching TRBD1 (6 bases). The CDR3 length is 14 residues. From germline, CDR1 is SQVTM and CDR2 ANQGSEA. V was cut by 0 bases and J by 8 bases, with 16 bases left in between. CDR3: CSVEEGTDQGGYTF. The CDR3 coding sequence is TGCAGCGTTGAAGAGGGCACAGATCAGGGGGGCTACACCTTC.

This chain connects TRBV24-1 to TRBJ1-2; 9 bases are shared with TRBD1. The J segment lost 8 bases and the V segment lost 6 bases, leaving 9 bases of the junction unmatched. The length of the CDR3 is 14 residues. CDR1 is KGHDR, CDR2 SFDVKD, per germline. The CDR3 spells CATSTGQGMGGYTF. The CDR3 DNA is TGTGCCACCAGTACGGGACAGGGAATGGGAGGCTACACCTTC.

The chain uses TRBV4-2 and TRBJ2-1; 9 nucleotides agree with TRBD2. Germline loops: CDR1 LGHNA, CDR2 YNFKEQ. This CDR3 comprises 15 residues. V was clipped by 0 bases and J by 3 bases; unmatched bases: 0. DNA of the CDR3: TGTGCCAGCAGCCAAGAGCGGGGGGGCTACAATGAGCAGTTCTTC. It translates to CASSQERGGYNEQFF.

The chain links TRBV3-1 (or the pseudogene TRBV3-2) to TRBJ2-1; D perhaps matches TRBD1 (6 bases). Germline V gene lookup returns CDR1 LGHDT and CDR2 YNNKEL (reference sequence). Deletions cut 1 base from V and 8 bases from J, with 15 bases between. The CDR3 sequence is 15 residues long. CDR3 protein: CASSQGTVPIHEQFF. For the CDR3, the DNA is TGTGCCAGCAGCCAAGGGACAGTTCCTATCCATGAGCAGTTCTTC.

The chain carries TRBV2 and TRBJ1-3, with a possible D match to TRBD1 (5 bases). Per the germline V gene, CDR1 is SNHLY and CDR2 is FYNNEI. The germline V and J ends were trimmed by 5 bases and 4 bases, with 15 bases remaining between them. The CDR3 length is 15 residues. The CDR3 sequence is CASSLQDVRGNTIYF. In DNA form, the CDR3 reads TGTGCCAGCAGTTTACAGGATGTTAGAGGAAACACCATATATTTT.

The chain links TRBV18 to TRBJ1-4; 7 nucleotides agree with TRBD1. The trim removed 3 bases at V and 8 bases at J, leaving 12 bases unmatched. Germline V gene sequence: CDR1 KGHSH, CDR2 LQKENI. This CDR3 region has 16 residues. Here the CDR3 DNA reads TGTGCCAGCTCACCTGTCCGGGACAGAGGGAGAGAAAAACTGTTTTTT. Translating gives CASSPVRDRGREKLFF.

The rearrangement joins TRBV5-4 to TRBJ2-5; the match to TRBD2 covers 10 bases. This CDR3 is 17 amino acids long. Germline V lookup: CDR1 SGHNT, CDR2 YYREEE (reference sequence). The V and J ends lost 1 base and 1 base, in that order; junction bases with no gene match: 7. CDR3 DNA: TGTGCCAGCAGCTTGAACCCTAGCGGGAGTACCCAAGAGACCCAGTACTTC. It specifies CASSLNPSGSTQETQYF.

This clone was picked up a small number of times. The chain employs TRBV6-5 and TRBJ1-2; perhaps TRBD1 as D (5 bases). This CDR3 has 13 amino acids. CDR1 and CDR2 (germline): MNHEY, SVGAGI. The V and J ends lost 5 bases and 5 bases respectively, with 12 bases between them. CDR3 region: CASSRGIEYGYTF. CDR3 coding DNA: TGTGCCAGCAGTCGGGGGATAGAATATGGCTACACCTTC.

As regards this clone: An end of the junction does not agree with germline; a read error may underlie this. This chain links TRBV12-3 or TRBV12-4 with TRBJ2-3; tentatively, D is TRBD1 (6 bases). This CDR3 is 13 amino acids long. For the CDR3, the DNA is TGTGCCAGCAGTTCCCGGACAGATTTCTCCGGGGATTTT. As protein: CASSSRTDFSGDF.

The rearrangement links TRBV5-6 to TRBJ2-6; TRBD2 might be the D (6 bases). The V end was cut by 4 bases, the J end by 0 bases, with 14 bases between. The CDR3 contains 17 residues. The germline V gene has CDR1 SGHDT and CDR2 YYEEEE. CDR3 DNA: TGTGCCAGCAGCCCGTATTACGGGAGCTCTGGGGCCAACGTCCTGACTTTC. Amino acids: CASSPYYGSSGANVLTF. The whole variable domain, remainder taken from reference TRBV5-6 and TRBJ2-6, is DAGVTQSPTHLIKTRGQQVTLRCSPKSGHDTVSWYQQALGQGPQFIFQYYEEEERQRGNFPDRFSGHQFPNYSSELNVNALLLGDSALYLCASSPYYGSSGANVLTFGAGSRLTVL.

CDR3 DNA: TGTGCCAGCAGCTTAAGAGGGGGCCTCTACGAGCAGTACTTC. It specifies CASSLRGGLYEQYF. The chain joins TRBV7-2 to TRBJ2-7, with 7 bases aligning to TRBD1. V lost 2 bases and J lost 3; bases outside the gene matches: 4. The length of the CDR3 is 14 residues. Germline CDR1 SGHTA, CDR2 FQGNSA. The whole variable domain, filled in from reference TRBV7-2 and TRBJ2-7, reads GAGVSQSPSNKVTEKGKDVELRCDPISGHTALYWYRQSLGQGLEFLIYFQGNSAPDKSGLPSDRFSAERTGGSVSTLTIQRTQQEDSAVYLCASSLRGGLYEQYFGPGTRLTVT.

This chain links TRBV7-8 with TRBJ2-2; D is undetermined. The CDR3 has 14 amino acids. Trimming pared 4 bases from V and 3 bases from J, leaving 9 bases between. Per germline, CDR1 SGHVS and CDR2 FQNEAQ. The CDR3 here is CASSYLSYTGELFF. DNA of the CDR3: TGTGCCAGCAGCTACTTATCATACACCGGGGAGCTGTTTTTT.

This chain uses TRBV5-1 with TRBJ1-4; the D gene is possibly TRBD1 (5 bases). The V end was cut by 0 bases, the J end by 3 bases, with 21 bases between. The germline CDR1 and CDR2 sequences are SGHRS and YFSETQ. This CDR3 is 19 amino acids long. In DNA form, the CDR3 reads TGCGCCAGCAGCTTGGTCGTTAGTGCCAGGGAAGGACCTAATGAAAAACTGTTTTTT. It specifies CASSLVVSAREGPNEKLFF. Supplemented by reference TRBV5-1 and TRBJ1-4, the full variable domain reads KAGVTQTPRYLIKTRGQQVTLSCSPISGHRSVSWYQQTPGQGLQFLFEYFSETQRNKGNFPGRFSGRQFSNSRSEMNVSTLELGDSALYLCASSLVVSAREGPNEKLFFGSGTQLSVL.

The chain carries TRBV29-1 and TRBJ2-2; 9 bases are shared with TRBD1. The J segment lost 7 bases and the V segment lost 4 bases, leaving 4 bases of the junction unmatched. This CDR3 spans 13 amino acids. CDR1 and CDR2 from the germline V gene are SQVTM and ANQGSEA. Here the CDR3 DNA reads TGCAGCGTTGTAACAGGGGGCAGCGGGGAGCTGTTTTTT. Its translation: CSVVTGGSGELFF.

The chain couples TRBV11-2 to TRBJ2-1, with D uncertain. The length of the CDR3 is 16 residues. Between the trimmed V and J ends, which lost 5 bases and 0 bases, there was a span of 14 bases. Germline V CDR1 and CDR2: SGHAT, FQNNGV. The CDR3 protein is CASSPTSESSYNEQFF. The CDR3 bases are TGTGCCAGCAGCCCTACGAGCGAGAGCTCCTACAATGAGCAGTTCTTC.

The genes are TRBV7-2 and TRBJ1-3; tentatively, D is TRBD1 (6 bases). Germline V gives CDR1 SGHTA, CDR2 FQGNSA. Trimming stripped 0 bases from V and 0 bases from J, with 9 bases between. CDR3 size: 16 residues. DNA for the CDR3: TGTGCCAGCAGCTTAGCGGGGGCAAACTCTGGAAACACCATATATTTT. Protein product: CASSLAGANSGNTIYF.

The V gene is TRBV10-3, the J gene TRBJ2-7; no clear D gene. V lost 3 bases to trimming and J lost 5 bases, with 8 bases between them. The germline gives CDR1 ENHRY, CDR2 SYGVKD. CDR3 length: 12 residues. This CDR3 reads CAISERPDEQYF. The CDR3 nucleotides read TGTGCCATCAGTGAACGTCCGGACGAGCAGTACTTC.

The chain is built from TRBV7-8 and TRBJ2-2, with no clear D. V was cut by 2 bases and J by 4 bases, with 14 bases left in between. The CDR3 extends over 16 amino acids. In germline, CDR1 is SGHVS, CDR2 FQNEAQ. The CDR3 here is CASSLSSLPFTGELFF. In DNA form, the CDR3 reads TGTGCCAGCAGCTTATCCTCACTACCATTCACCGGGGAGCTGTTTTTT.